The rows below give T cell receptor beta chains drawn from one sample of a study of T-cell reconstitution after alpha-beta-depleted transplantation in children. TCRdb called the PCR reads again in MiXCR, with one record for every CDR3 protein. Counted here are about 230,000 distinct CDR3 sequences, 8% to 10% occurring once; the ten biggest clones make up less than 8%. This specimen consisted of PBMCs from the stem cell graft donor, obtained from the stem cell graft. The receptors stem from a human donor who donated a stem cell graft to a child with acute lymphoblastic leukemia. Each CDR3 is given with its conserved first and last residue. Each record gives: D gene, J gene, clone size, CDR3 length, V gene, CDR3 protein, CDR3 DNA. The D gene is left open where the match is weak. Expanded clones are given a class, and other clones once, few, many or no size at all.

- TRBJ2-3 - 16 TRBV19 CASSRTSYLHTDTQYF TGTGCCAGTAGTCGGACATCCTATCTTCACACAGATACGCAGTATTTT
- TRBJ1-1 many 12 TRBV29-1 CSVTQENTEAFF TGCAGCGTTACACAGGAGAACACTGAAGCTTTCTTT
- TRBJ1-4 few 15 TRBV5-1 CASSSDGTGNEKLFF TGCGCCAGCAGCTCCGACGGGACTGGGAATGAAAAACTGTTTTTT
- TRBJ2-1 few 14 TRBV12-3/TRBV12-4 CASSLRHQRNEQFF TGTGCCAGCAGTTTAAGGCATCAGCGGAATGAGCAGTTCTTC
TRBD1 TRBJ1-5 many 16 TRBV10-3 CAIGGQGAGVGQPQHF TGTGCCATCGGTGGACAGGGGGCAGGAGTAGGTCAGCCCCAGCATTTT
TRBD2 TRBJ2-5 - 14 TRBV10-3 CAISGTSVQETQYF TGTGCCATCAGTGGGACTAGCGTCCAAGAGACCCAGTACTTC
TRBD2 TRBJ2-3 - 16 TRBV3-1 CASRLRGAGVRDTQYF TGTGCCAGCCGCCTTCGAGGAGCGGGGGTGAGAGATACGCAGTATTTT
- TRBJ2-7 many 15 TRBV3-1 CASSPGTDWSYEQYF TGTGCCAGCAGCCCTGGGACGGACTGGTCCTACGAGCAGTACTTC
TRBD2 TRBJ2-3 many 16 TRBV29-1 CSVAGTSGGITDTQYF TGCAGCGTTGCCGGGACTAGCGGGGGGATCACAGATACGCAGTATTTT
TRBD1 TRBJ2-3 many 14 TRBV6-5 CASSYRTGADTQYF TGTGCCAGCAGTTACCGTACAGGGGCAGATACGCAGTATTTT
TRBD1 TRBJ1-2 few 17 TRBV5-1 CASSLGADRDRDYGYTF TGCGCCAGCAGCTTGGGGGCCGATAGGGACAGAGACTATGGCTACACCTTC
TRBD2 TRBJ2-1 many 13 TRBV7-9 CASFRGDANEQFF TGTGCCAGCTTTCGGGGGGACGCGAATGAGCAGTTCTTC
TRBD2 TRBJ2-5 - 18 TRBV10-3 CAISGGTSGGSVQETQYF TGTGCCATCAGTGGGGGGACTAGCGGGGGTAGCGTCCAAGAGACCCAGTACTTC
- TRBJ1-4 many 16 TRBV4-1 CASSQAGFEANEKLFF TGCGCCAGCAGCCAAGCAGGTTTTGAGGCTAATGAAAAACTGTTTTTT
- TRBJ1-3 few 16 TRBV7-6 CASSLSSAVSGNTIYF TGTGCCAGCAGCTTAAGTTCGGCGGTCTCTGGAAACACCATATATTTT
- TRBJ2-1 once 17 TRBV7-6 CASSLLRGAGSYNEQFF TGTGCCAGCAGCTTACTACGGGGGGCGGGTTCTTACAATGAGCAGTTCTTC
- TRBJ1-6 many 13 TRBV12-3/TRBV12-4 CASGRQDNSPLHF TGTGCCAGCGGGAGACAGGACAATTCACCCCTCCACTTT
TRBD1 TRBJ2-7 many 14 TRBV5-1 CASSWDRHSYEQYF TGCGCCAGCAGCTGGGACAGGCACTCCTACGAGCAGTACTTC
TRBD2 TRBJ2-1 - 15 TRBV7-2 CASSWRRGGADEQFF TGTGCCAGCAGCTGGCGGCGCGGGGGGGCCGATGAGCAGTTCTTC
- TRBJ2-1 many 13 TRBV19 CASGGHSYNEQFF TGTGCCAGTGGTGGACACTCCTACAATGAGCAGTTCTTC
TRBD1 TRBJ1-2 few 14 TRBV27 CASSFLTGGYGYTF TGTGCCAGCAGTTTTCTTACAGGGGGTTATGGCTACACCTTC
- TRBJ2-7 few 12 TRBV5-1 CASGDVAYEQYF TGCGCCAGCGGGGATGTAGCCTACGAGCAGTACTTC
TRBD2 TRBJ2-1 - 14 TRBV5-1 CASSSTSGGAEQFF TGCGCCAGCAGCTCTACTAGCGGGGGGGCGGAGCAGTTCTTC
TRBD2 TRBJ2-5 - 16 TRBV7-8 CASRLLQRGGRETQYF TGTGCCAGCAGATTACTCCAGCGGGGGGGCCGAGAGACCCAGTACTTC
TRBD1 TRBJ2-2 few 17 TRBV6-5 CASSYSLGQGGTGELFF TGTGCCAGCAGTTACTCCCTCGGACAGGGGGGCACCGGGGAGCTGTTTTTT
- TRBJ2-1 - 13 TRBV27 CASSLQGNDEQFF TGTGCCAGCAGTTTACAAGGGAACGATGAGCAGTTCTTC
TRBD1 TRBJ1-2 - 16 TRBV6-1 CASSGRRTGVGYGYTF TGTGCCAGCAGTGGAAGGAGGACAGGGGTAGGCTATGGCTACACCTTC
- TRBJ1-2 many 13 TRBV5-1 CASSLDGDYGYTF TGCGCCAGCAGCTTGGATGGGGACTATGGCTACACCTTC
- TRBJ2-2 - 15 TRBV20-1 CSARDYGGNTGELFF TGCAGTGCTAGAGATTACGGGGGAAACACCGGGGAGCTGTTTTTT
- TRBJ2-5 - 15 TRBV2 CASSEYSDRQETQYF TGTGCCAGCAGTGAATACTCCGACAGGCAAGAGACCCAGTACTTC
- TRBJ2-7 many 13 TRBV29-1 CSVVKTQGYEQYF TGCAGCGTTGTTAAAACACAGGGTTACGAGCAGTACTTC
- TRBJ1-5 - 13 TRBV20-1 CSAGRNSNQPQHF TGCAGTGCTGGAAGGAATAGCAATCAGCCCCAGCATTTT
TRBD2 TRBJ2-7 - 14 TRBV29-1 CSVAQLANPYEQYF TGCAGCGTCGCCCAACTAGCGAATCCCTACGAGCAGTACTTC
- TRBJ1-2 many 13 TRBV3-1 CASSQDDYYGYTF TGTGCCAGCAGCCAAGACGACTACTATGGCTACACCTTC
TRBD1 TRBJ2-7 - 17 TRBV4-3 CASSQGGLRDSDYEQYF TGCGCCAGCAGCCAAGGCGGGTTGAGGGACAGCGACTACGAGCAGTACTTC
TRBD2 TRBJ2-2 many 16 TRBV5-1 CASSLARGANTGELFF TGCGCCAGCAGCTTGGCGCGGGGGGCCAACACCGGGGAGCTGTTTTTT
- TRBJ2-1 - 16 TRBV15 CATSRDPGASYNEQFF TGTGCCACCAGCAGAGATCCGGGGGCGTCCTACAATGAGCAGTTCTTC
- TRBJ1-2 many 15 TRBV19 CASSRKTGRDYGYTF TGTGCCAGTAGTCGCAAAACCGGACGCGACTATGGCTACACCTTC
TRBD1 TRBJ1-5 few 15 TRBV12-3/TRBV12-4 CASRTGGESNQPQHF TGTGCCAGCAGAACAGGGGGCGAAAGCAATCAGCCCCAGCATTTT
- TRBJ1-2 many 13 TRBV12-3/TRBV12-4 CASSSGHGYGYTF TGTGCCAGCAGTTCCGGACACGGATATGGCTACACCTTC
- TRBJ1-2 few 13 TRBV12-3/TRBV12-4 CASSLGVGYGYTF TGTGCCAGCAGTTTGGGGGTCGGCTATGGCTACACCTTC
TRBD2 TRBJ2-1 many 15 TRBV3-1 CASSQGGGGNNEQFF TGTGCCAGCAGCCAAGGCGGGGGGGGGAACAATGAGCAGTTCTTC
- TRBJ2-7 - 14 TRBV29-1 CSIGRGNVNYEQYF TGCAGCATTGGCAGGGGAAATGTAAACTACGAGCAGTACTTC
- TRBJ1-2 few 14 TRBV7-6 CASSLGQEDYGYTF TGTGCCAGCAGCTTAGGCCAGGAAGATTATGGCTACACCTTC